The 14 T cell receptor beta chains below all came from one sample that was sequenced in a study of T cells in Graves' hyperthyroidism and ophthalmopathy. RNA transcripts gave rise to amplified TCR beta CDR3 regions. A set of HTBI primers served as the primers for a first-round RT-PCR of the TCR CDR3. TCRdb analysed the multiplex PCR reads with MiXCR anew, one entry per CDR3 protein. The data show approximately 400,000 distinct CDR3 sequences, approximately 14% seen once. The sequencing sample was made of blood. These receptors all come from a woman aged 25 to 39 with Graves' ophthalmopathy.

There are a few counts of this clonotype. Compared with germline, one end of the junction differs, possibly owing to a read error. The chain recombines TRBV5-6 with TRBJ2-1, with 10 nucleotides matching TRBD2. Germline CDR1 and CDR2: SGHDT and YYEEEE. CDR3 length: 16 amino acids. Here the CDR3 reads CAGRQRGGRGVDEQFF. The DNA for the CDR3 is TGTGCCGGCAGGCAGCGGGGGGGCCGGGGTGTCGATGAGCAGTTCTTC.

This clonotype was detected many times. V and J are TRBV30 and TRBJ2-3; D might be TRBD2 (6 bases). V lost 3 bases and J lost 1, with 8 bases in between. Germline CDR1 and CDR2: GTSNPN and SVGIG (reference sequence). The length of the CDR3 is 13 residues. CDR3 in amino acids: CAWRGGGTDTQYF. CDR3 in DNA: TGTGCCTGGAGGGGGGGTGGCACAGATACGCAGTATTTT.

At least ten counts were recorded for this clonotype. The V and J genes are TRBV12-3 or TRBV12-4 and TRBJ1-1; no clear D. The CDR3 contains 12 residues. V gave up 4 bases and J gave up 1 base, with 4 bases separating them. The CDR3 nucleotides are TGTGCCAGCAGTTGGAGGAACACTGAAGCTTTCTTT. Its translation is CASSWRNTEAFF.

This clonotype has at least ten counts. The chain has TRBV5-1 and TRBJ2-3, with D possibly matching TRBD1 (6 bases). The CDR3 covers 13 residues. Trimming cost V 6 bases and J 0 bases, with 8 bases left between them. CDR1 is SGHRS, CDR2 YFSETQ, per germline. CDR3 amino acids: CASNRDSTDTQYF. CDR3 bases: TGCGCCAGCAACAGGGACAGCACAGATACGCAGTATTTT.

V gene TRBV9 combines with J gene TRBJ2-5; 8 bases are a match to TRBD1. The CDR3 sequence is 16 residues long. V lost 3 bases to trimming and J lost 5 bases; unmatched junction nucleotides: 12. The V gene's germline CDR1 is SGDLS and CDR2 YYNGEE. CDR3 in DNA: TGTGCCAGCAGCGATGGTAGGACAGGGTTGAGTGAGACCCAGTACTTC. This gives the protein CASSDGRTGLSETQYF.

This clonotype was recorded at least ten times. The CDR3 sequence is CACGEGTEAFF. For the CDR3, the DNA is TGTGCCTGCGGGGAGGGCACTGAAGCTTTCTTT. The chain links TRBV30 to TRBJ1-1; D is unresolved. Trimming stripped 6 bases from V and 4 bases from J, with 9 bases between. CDR3 length: 11 amino acids. Looked up from germline, CDR1 is GTSNPN and CDR2 is SVGIG (reference sequence).

This clonotype was observed many times. The chain carries TRBV6-2 or TRBV6-3 and TRBJ1-5; a possible D gene is TRBD1 (6 bases). V gave up 0 bases and J gave up 4 bases, with 19 bases separating them. The CDR3 covers 18 residues. CDR1 MNHEY and CDR2 SVGEGT come from the germline V gene. CDR3 region: CASSYSYGGQGMNQPQHF. In nucleotides, the CDR3 is TGTGCCAGCAGTTACTCCTATGGTGGGCAGGGGATGAATCAGCCCCAGCATTTT.

Ten or more counts support this clonotype. The chain recombines TRBV11-2 with TRBJ2-1; D possibly uses TRBD1 or TRBD2 (5 bases each). Trimming cost V 6 bases and J 7 bases, with 19 bases left between them. The germline gives CDR1 SGHAT, CDR2 FQNNGV. The CDR3 is 15 amino acids. CDR3 in amino acids: CASRPPGRKSNEQFF. In DNA form, the CDR3 reads TGTGCCAGCAGGCCTCCGGGACGAAAGAGTAATGAGCAGTTCTTC.

In this sample, this clonotype turned up many times. This rearrangement joins TRBV5-5 to TRBJ2-5; 7 positions agree with TRBD1. This CDR3 region has 15 residues. Germline-derived CDR1 and CDR2 are SGHKS and YYEKEE (reference sequence). The V gene end was trimmed by 0 bases and the J gene end by 5 bases; junction bases not matched to a gene: 7. The CDR3 DNA reads as TGTGCCAGCAGCTTGGATCGGACAGGTTGGGAGACCCAGTACTTC. Its protein is CASSLDRTGWETQYF.

This clonotype was seen ten or more times. The CDR3 protein is CASSPGRQLGEKLFF. As DNA, the CDR3 is TGTGCCAGCTCACCCGGACGTCAACTAGGGGAAAAACTGTTTTTT. The chain links TRBV18 to TRBJ1-4; D is undetermined. CDR3 length equals 15 residues. The germline CDR1 and CDR2 sequences are KGHSH and LQKENI. Trimming removed 3 bases from V and 8 bases from J, with 16 bases in between.

To note about this clonotype: A read error may be the cause here, since a much bigger clone is one base away. J is TRBJ1-1 and V is TRBV12-3 or TRBV12-4; a possible D gene is TRBD1 (6 bases). The CDR3 is 13 residues long. Trimming took 6 bases from V and 10 from J, leaving 18 bases between them. The CDR3 loop is CASSQQGGLGAFF. The CDR3 nucleotides are TGTGCCAGCAGCCAACAGGGTGGTCTTGGAGCTTTCTTT.

The genes are TRBV12-3 or TRBV12-4 and TRBJ2-1; no clear D gene. The CDR3 has 15 amino acids. V lost 6 bases and J 5 bases, leaving 17 bases between the germline ends. The CDR3 protein is CASSPGGVMNNEQFF. CDR3 nucleotides: TGTGCCAGCAGCCCCGGTGGGGTAATGAACAATGAGCAGTTCTTC.

This clonotype has ten or more counts. This chain connects TRBV20-1 to TRBJ2-1, with 14 bases aligning to TRBD2. There are 16 residues in the CDR3. V shed 3 bases, J shed 9 bases, and the junction held 10 bases outside the gene matches. Looked up from germline, CDR1 is DFQATT and CDR2 is SNEGSKA (reference sequence). The CDR3 DNA reads TGCAGTGCTAGGACTAGCGGGGGGGCCCTCCTAGTTGAGCAGTTCTTC. It codes for CSARTSGGALLVEQFF.

The sample holds many counts of this clonotype. The chain combines TRBV24-1 with TRBJ1-2; 8 bases line up with TRBD1. The germline V gene has CDR1 KGHDR and CDR2 SFDVKD. The CDR3 totals 13 residues. Trimming took 4 bases from V and 11 from J; bases not matched to a gene: 8. The CDR3 bases are TGTGCCACCAGTGACTCGGGACAGGAGCTATACACCTTC. Its protein product is CATSDSGQELYTF.